The TCR beta chain described here comes from a study of T cells after somatic rescue of genetic block. Clones were read by immunoSEQ multiplex PCR, and TCRdb kept only the in-frame ones, dropping some. This table holds approximately 88,000 clones, approximately 90% found once. V was pared by 1 base and J by 1 base, with 10 bases between. This CDR3 has 15 residues. The germline CDR1 and CDR2 sequences are SGHRS and YFSETQ. Sequenced sample: peripheral blood mononuclear cells (PBMCs). This rearrangement joins TRBV5-1 to TRBJ2-3, with D perhaps matching TRBD1 or TRBD2 (5 bases each). The sequence came from a woman younger than 35. The CDR3 here is CASSLYGDGTDTQYF. CDR3 in DNA: TGCGCCAGCAGCTTGTATGGGGACGGCACAGATACGCAGTATTTT.